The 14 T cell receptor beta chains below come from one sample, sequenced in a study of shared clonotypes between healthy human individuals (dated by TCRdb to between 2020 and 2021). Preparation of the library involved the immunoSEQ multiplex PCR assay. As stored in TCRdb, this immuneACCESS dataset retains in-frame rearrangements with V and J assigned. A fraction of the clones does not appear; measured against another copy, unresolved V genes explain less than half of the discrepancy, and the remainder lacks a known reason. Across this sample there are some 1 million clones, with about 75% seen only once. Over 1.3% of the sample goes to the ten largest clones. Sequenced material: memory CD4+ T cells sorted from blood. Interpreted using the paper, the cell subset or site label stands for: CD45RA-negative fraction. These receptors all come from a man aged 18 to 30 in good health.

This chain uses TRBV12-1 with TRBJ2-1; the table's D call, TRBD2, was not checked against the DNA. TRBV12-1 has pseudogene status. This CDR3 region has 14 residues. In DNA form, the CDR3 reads TGTGCCAGCCCCTGGCGGGGCTCCTACAATGAGCAGTTCTTC. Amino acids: CASPWRGSYNEQFF.

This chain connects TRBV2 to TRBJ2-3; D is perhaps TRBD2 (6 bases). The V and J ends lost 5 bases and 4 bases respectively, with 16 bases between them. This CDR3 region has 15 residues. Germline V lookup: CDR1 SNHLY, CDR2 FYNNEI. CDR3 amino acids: CASSSGTRGSDTQYF. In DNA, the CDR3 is TGTGCCAGCAGTTCCGGGACTCGTGGATCAGATACGCAGTATTTT.

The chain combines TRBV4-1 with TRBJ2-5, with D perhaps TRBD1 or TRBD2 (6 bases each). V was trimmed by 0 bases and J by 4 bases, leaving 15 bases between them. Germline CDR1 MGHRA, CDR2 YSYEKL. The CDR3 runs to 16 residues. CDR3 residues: CASSQDWGAYLETQYF. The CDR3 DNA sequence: TGCGCCAGCAGCCAAGATTGGGGGGCCTATTTAGAGACCCAGTACTTC.

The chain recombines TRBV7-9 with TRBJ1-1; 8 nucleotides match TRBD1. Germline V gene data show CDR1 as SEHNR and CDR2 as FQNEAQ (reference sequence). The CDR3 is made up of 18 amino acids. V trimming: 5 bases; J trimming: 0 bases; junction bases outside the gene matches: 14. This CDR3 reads CASSGNRDRPTMNTEAFF. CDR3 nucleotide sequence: TGTGCCAGCAGCGGAAACCGGGACAGGCCTACCATGAACACTGAAGCTTTCTTT. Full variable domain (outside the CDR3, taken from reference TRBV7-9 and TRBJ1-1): DTGVSQNPRHKITKRGQNVTFRCDPISEHNRLYWYRQTLGQGPEFLTYFQNEAQLEKSRLLSDRFSAERPKGSFSTLEIQRTEQGDSAMYLCASSGNRDRPTMNTEAFFGQGTRLTVV.

CDR3 in amino acids: CASSNGPNGEQYF. The CDR3 DNA sequence: TGTGCCAGCAGCAATGGCCCAAACGGCGAGCAGTACTTC. The chain recombines TRBV6-5 with TRBJ2-7; D is uncertain. Looked up from germline, CDR1 is MNHEY and CDR2 is SVGAGI. The V end lost 6 bases, the J end lost 6 bases, and 15 bases lay between the germline ends. CDR3 length equals 13 residues.

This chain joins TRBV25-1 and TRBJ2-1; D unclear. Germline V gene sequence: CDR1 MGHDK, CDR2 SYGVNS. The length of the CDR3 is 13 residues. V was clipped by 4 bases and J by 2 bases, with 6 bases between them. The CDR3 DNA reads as TGTGCCAGCAGTGCCCGGGCCTACAATGAGCAGTTCTTC. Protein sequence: CASSARAYNEQFF. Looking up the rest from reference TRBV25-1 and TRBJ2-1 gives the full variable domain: EADIYQTPRYLVIGTGKKITLECSQTMGHDKMYWYQQDPGMELHLIHYSYGVNSTEKGDLSSESTVSRIRTEHFPLTLESARPSHTSQYLCASSARAYNEQFFGPGTRLTVL.

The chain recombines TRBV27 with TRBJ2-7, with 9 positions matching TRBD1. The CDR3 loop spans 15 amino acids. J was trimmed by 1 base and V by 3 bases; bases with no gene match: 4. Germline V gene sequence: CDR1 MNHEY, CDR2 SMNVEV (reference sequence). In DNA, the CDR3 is TGTGCCAGCAGTTTGGGGACAGGGAGGTCCTACGAGCAGTACTTC. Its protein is CASSLGTGRSYEQYF.

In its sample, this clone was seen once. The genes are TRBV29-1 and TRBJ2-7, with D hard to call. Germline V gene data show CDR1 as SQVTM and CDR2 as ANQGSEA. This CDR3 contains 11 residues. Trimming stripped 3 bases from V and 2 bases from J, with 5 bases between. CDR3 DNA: TGCAGCGTTGACAGGCCCTACGAGCAGTACTTC. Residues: CSVDRPYEQYF.

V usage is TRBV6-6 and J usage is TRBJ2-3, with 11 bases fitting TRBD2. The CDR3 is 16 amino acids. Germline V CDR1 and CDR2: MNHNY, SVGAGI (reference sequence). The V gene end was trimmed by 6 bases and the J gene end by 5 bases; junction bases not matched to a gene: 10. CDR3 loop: CASRPLAGEDKDTQYF. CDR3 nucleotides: TGTGCCAGCAGGCCACTAGCGGGAGAGGATAAAGATACGCAGTATTTT.

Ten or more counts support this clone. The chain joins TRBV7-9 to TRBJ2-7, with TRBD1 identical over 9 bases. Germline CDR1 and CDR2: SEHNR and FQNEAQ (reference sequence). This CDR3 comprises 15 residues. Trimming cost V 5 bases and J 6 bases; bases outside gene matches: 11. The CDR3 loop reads CASSVGTGLVGEQYF. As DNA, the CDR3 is TGTGCCAGCAGCGTGGGGACAGGGCTTGTGGGCGAGCAGTACTTC.

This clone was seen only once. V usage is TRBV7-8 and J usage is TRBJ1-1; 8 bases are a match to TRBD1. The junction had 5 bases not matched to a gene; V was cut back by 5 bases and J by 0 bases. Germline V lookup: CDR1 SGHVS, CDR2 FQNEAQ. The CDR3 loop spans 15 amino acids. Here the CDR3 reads CASSGRQGMNTEAFF. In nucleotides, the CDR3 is TGTGCCAGCAGCGGGAGACAGGGGATGAACACTGAAGCTTTCTTT. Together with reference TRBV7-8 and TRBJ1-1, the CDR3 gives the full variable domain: GAGVSQSPRYKVAKRGQDVALRCDPISGHVSLFWYQQALGQGPEFLTYFQNEAQLDKSGLPSDRFFAERPEGSVSTLKIQRTQQEDSAVYLCASSGRQGMNTEAFFGQGTRLTVV.

The CDR3 DNA sequence: TGTGCCAGCAAACGGTTCGAGGAGACTGAAGCTTTCTTT. The encoded protein is CASKRFEETEAFF. The chain is built from TRBV27 and TRBJ1-1, with D unresolved. Deletions cut 7 bases from V and 5 bases from J, with 14 bases between. Germline CDR1 reads MNHEY; CDR2 reads SMNVEV (reference sequence). The CDR3 is 13 residues long.

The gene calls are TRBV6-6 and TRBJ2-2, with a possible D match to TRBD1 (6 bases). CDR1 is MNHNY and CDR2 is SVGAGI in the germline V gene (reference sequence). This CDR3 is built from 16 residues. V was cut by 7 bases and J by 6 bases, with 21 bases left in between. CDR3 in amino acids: CASTYTGTTGAGELFF. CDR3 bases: TGTGCCAGCACGTATACCGGGACAACTGGGGCCGGGGAGCTGTTTTTT.

The chain's CDR3 is CASSRLRNTGELFF. The DNA for the CDR3 is TGTGCCAGCAGTAGGCTGCGGAACACCGGGGAGCTGTTTTTT. The rearrangement joins TRBV27 to TRBJ2-2; D remains unclear. The CDR3 is made up of 14 amino acids. The V end lost 5 bases, the J end lost 1 base, and 8 bases lay between the germline ends. From germline, CDR1 is MNHEY and CDR2 SMNVEV (reference sequence).